One sample yielded the 19 T cell receptor beta chains listed below, sequenced in a study of blood T cell repertoires in COVID-19. Some clones are missing from TCRdb's copy, which holds only in-frame ones; the method was immunoSEQ multiplex PCR. There are more than 200,000 clones in the sample; 65% to 85% occur only once, and 6% to 9.5% lies in the top ten. Sequenced sample: peripheral blood. The receptor source for this set is a woman older than 75 with acute or convalescent COVID-19.

The rearrangement links TRBV7-3 to TRBJ1-2; TRBD1 matches 10 bases. Per germline, CDR1 SGHTA and CDR2 FQGTGA. After removal of 2 bases from V and 4 bases from J, the junction contained 19 bases not matched to a gene. The CDR3 contains 20 residues. The chain's CDR3 is CASSLRGPGTGEGKSYGYTF. The CDR3 bases are TGTGCCAGCAGCTTACGGGGTCCCGGGACAGGGGAGGGAAAGAGCTATGGCTACACCTTC.

The rearrangement links TRBV10-1 to TRBJ2-5, with TRBD2 matching 7 bases. This CDR3 contains 15 residues. The germline gives CDR1 WNHNN, CDR2 SYGVQD (reference sequence). The trim removed 7 bases at V and 1 base at J, leaving 9 bases unmatched. The CDR3 DNA follows: TGCGCCAGCACCCTCCGCGGGGGACCCCAAGAGACCCAGTACTTC. Amino acid sequence: CASTLRGGPQETQYF.

The chain is built from TRBV9 and TRBJ2-7; D possibly corresponds to TRBD1 (6 bases). V shed 3 bases and J shed 7 bases, with 17 bases lying between them. The CDR3 spans 14 residues. CDR1 and CDR2 (germline): SGDLS, YYNGEE. The CDR3 reads CASSARGVRGEQYF. DNA of the CDR3: TGTGCCAGCAGCGCACGAGGGGTCAGGGGAGAGCAGTACTTC. Full variable domain (missing parts from reference TRBV9 and TRBJ2-7): DSGVTQTPKHLITATGQRVTLRCSPRSGDLSVYWYQQSLDQGLQFLIQYYNGEERAKGNILERFSAQQFPDLHSELNLSSLELGDSALYFCASSARGVRGEQYFGPGTRLTVT.

The chain joins TRBV7-9 to TRBJ2-1; D is ambiguous. CDR1 is SEHNR, CDR2 FQNEAQ, per germline (reference sequence). Trimming cost V 3 bases and J 4 bases, with 10 bases left between them. The CDR3 consists of 14 residues. In DNA form, the CDR3 reads TGTGCCAGCAGCTTTCCCTCAGGATACAATGAGCAGTTCTTC. It codes for CASSFPSGYNEQFF.

This chain connects TRBV11-3 to TRBJ2-5, with 16 bases lining up with TRBD2. CDR1 is SGHNT and CDR2 is YENEEA in the germline V gene. The CDR3 totals 18 residues. Losses at the gene ends were 5 bases for V and 5 bases for J; bases not matched to a gene: 11. In DNA, the CDR3 is TGTGCCAGCAGCCCAACCGGGACTAGCGGGGGGGCCGACGAGACCCAGTACTTC. As protein: CASSPTGTSGGADETQYF. Using reference TRBV11-3 and TRBJ2-5 for the parts outside the CDR3, the full variable domain is EAGVVQSPRYKIIEKKQPVAFWCNPISGHNTLYWYLQNLGQGPELLIRYENEEAVDDSQLPKDRFSAERLKGVDSTLKIQPAELGDSAVYLCASSPTGTSGGADETQYFGPGTRLLVL.

The chain is built from TRBV9 and TRBJ2-3; weak D call: TRBD2 (5 bases). Trimming took off 0 bases at V and 3 bases at J, with 11 bases between the two ends. Germline V gene sequence: CDR1 SGDLS, CDR2 YYNGEE. The CDR3 consists of 15 residues. CDR3 DNA sequence: TGTGCCAGCAGCGTAGCTAGCCTAGCAACAGATACGCAGTATTTT. It encodes CASSVASLATDTQYF.

The CDR3 DNA is TGTGCCAGCAGCTTAGGGGTCGCGGGGGAACGAGATACGCAGTATTTT. Residues: CASSLGVAGERDTQYF. The rearrangement links TRBV11-2 to TRBJ2-3; TRBD2 agrees at 7 bases. The CDR3 extends over 16 amino acids. The germline CDR1 and CDR2 sequences are SGHAT and FQNNGV. V dropped 1 base and J dropped 5; count of bases not matched to a gene: 9.

This sequence joins TRBV6-5 and TRBJ2-5, with a tentative D call TRBD2 (6 bases). The CDR3 loop spans 15 amino acids. V lost 0 bases, J lost 2 bases, and 10 bases lay in between. Germline CDR1 reads MNHEY; CDR2 reads SVGAGI. The CDR3 DNA reads TGTGCCAGCAGTTACTCGATGGCGGGGCAAGAGACCCAGTACTTC. Protein: CASSYSMAGQETQYF.

The chain carries TRBV11-2 and TRBJ1-1; no clear D. Germline CDR1 and CDR2: SGHAT and FQNNGV. Between the trimmed V and J ends, which lost 4 bases and 4 bases, there was a span of 10 bases. CDR3 length: 13 amino acids. The CDR3 loop is CASSYRLSTEAFF. DNA of the CDR3: TGTGCCAGCAGCTACCGACTAAGCACTGAAGCTTTCTTT.

V gene TRBV6-5 combines with J gene TRBJ2-1; TRBD1 is a possible D gene (5 bases). The CDR3 is 15 amino acids. Germline V gene sequence: CDR1 MNHEY, CDR2 SVGAGI. Trimming left V 9 bases short and J 1 base short, with 16 bases between. The CDR3 DNA reads as TGTGCCAGTGCCTTCGGGCAGGGATCCTACAATGAGCAGTTCTTC. Its translation: CASAFGQGSYNEQFF.

The chain combines TRBV9 with TRBJ1-4; TRBD1 matches at 8 bases. CDR1 and CDR2 (germline): SGDLS, YYNGEE. J gave up 4 bases and V 4 bases, and 3 bases lay outside the gene matches. CDR3 size: 14 residues. The CDR3 protein is CASSSGTGNEKLFF. The CDR3 DNA is TGTGCCAGCAGCTCCGGGACAGGTAATGAAAAACTGTTTTTT. Together with reference TRBV9 and TRBJ1-4, the CDR3 gives the full variable domain: DSGVTQTPKHLITATGQRVTLRCSPRSGDLSVYWYQQSLDQGLQFLIQYYNGEERAKGNILERFSAQQFPDLHSELNLSSLELGDSALYFCASSSGTGNEKLFFGSGTQLSVL.

This rearrangement joins TRBV6-5 to TRBJ1-4, with D possibly matching TRBD1 (5 bases). The germline V gene has CDR1 MNHEY and CDR2 SVGAGI. Trimming left V 2 bases short and J 0 bases short, with 7 bases between. The CDR3 loop spans 15 amino acids. In DNA form, the CDR3 reads TGTGCCAGCAGTTACAGGGGCTCAACTAATGAAAAACTGTTTTTT. It translates to CASSYRGSTNEKLFF.

V and J are TRBV5-1 and TRBJ1-6; 9 nucleotides line up with TRBD1. The V and J ends lost 3 bases and 5 bases, in that order; junction bases with no gene match: 6. The CDR3 is 16 residues long. Per the germline V gene, CDR1 is SGHRS and CDR2 is YFSETQ. The CDR3 region is CASSYRTGAHNSPLHF. DNA of the CDR3: TGCGCCAGCAGCTACCGGACAGGGGCACATAATTCACCCCTCCACTTT.

This chain joins TRBV3-1 (or the pseudogene TRBV3-2) and TRBJ2-2; D is undetermined. Germline CDR1 and CDR2: LGHDT and YNNKEL (reference sequence). The CDR3 has 18 amino acids. The ends were cut back, 4 bases at V and 1 base at J, with 19 bases in the middle. DNA for the CDR3: TGTGCCAGCAGCCCCTTAATCAGGATAGACATGAACACCGGGGAGCTGTTTTTT. This encodes CASSPLIRIDMNTGELFF.

The rearrangement uses TRBV5-1 and TRBJ2-2; 14 nucleotides agree with TRBD2. Germline CDR1 reads SGHRS; CDR2 reads YFSETQ. This CDR3 comprises 16 residues. V trimming: 3 bases; J trimming: 5 bases; junction bases outside the gene matches: 3. CDR3 amino acids: CASSSGTSGSTGELFF. The CDR3 nucleotides read TGCGCCAGCAGCTCAGGGACTAGCGGGAGTACCGGGGAGCTGTTTTTT.

V and J are TRBV12-5 and TRBJ1-1; 7 nucleotides align to TRBD1. The CDR3 loop spans 16 amino acids. Trimming took 1 base from V and 3 from J; bases not matched to a gene: 8. Germline assignment: CDR1 LGHNT and CDR2 FRNRAP. CDR3 sequence reads: CASGLGQGFDDTEAFF. CDR3 DNA sequence: TGTGCTAGTGGTTTGGGACAGGGATTTGACGACACTGAAGCTTTCTTT. The full variable domain, completed using reference TRBV12-5 and TRBJ1-1, is DARVTQTPRHKVTEMGQEVTMRCQPILGHNTVFWYRQTMMQGLELLAYFRNRAPLDDSGMPKDRFSAEMPDATLATLKIQPSEPRDSAVYFCASGLGQGFDDTEAFFGQGTRLTVV.

This clone was recorded at least ten times. The chain is built from TRBV5-1 and TRBJ2-1; tentative D call: TRBD1 (5 bases). This CDR3 region has 13 residues. V was shortened by 3 bases and J by 3 bases, with 7 bases between the two germline ends. The germline V gene has CDR1 SGHRS and CDR2 YFSETQ. CDR3 sequence reads: CASSSGIYNEQFF. In DNA, the CDR3 is TGCGCCAGCAGCTCAGGGATCTACAATGAGCAGTTCTTC. Full variable domain (missing parts from reference TRBV5-1 and TRBJ2-1): KAGVTQTPRYLIKTRGQQVTLSCSPISGHRSVSWYQQTPGQGLQFLFEYFSETQRNKGNFPGRFSGRQFSNSRSEMNVSTLELGDSALYLCASSSGIYNEQFFGPGTRLTVL.

The J gene is TRBJ2-3, the V gene TRBV29-1, with 7 positions matching TRBD1. Germline V gene data show CDR1 as SQVTM and CDR2 as ANQGSEA. The V gene end was trimmed by 6 bases and the J gene end by 3 bases; junction bases not matched to a gene: 3. The CDR3 loop spans 12 amino acids. The CDR3 nucleotides read TGCAGCGTGGAGACAGGGACAGATACGCAGTATTTT. Amino acids: CSVETGTDTQYF.

J is TRBJ2-3 and V is TRBV5-6, with 11 positions matching TRBD2. V shed 4 bases and J 11 bases; nucleotides not matched to a gene: 12. This CDR3 has 15 amino acids. The germline CDR1 and CDR2 sequences are SGHDT and YYEEEE. Written as DNA, the CDR3 is TGTGCCAGCAGCCAGGATCTAGCGGGAGGCACTCGGCAGTATTTT. Translation: CASSQDLAGGTRQYF.